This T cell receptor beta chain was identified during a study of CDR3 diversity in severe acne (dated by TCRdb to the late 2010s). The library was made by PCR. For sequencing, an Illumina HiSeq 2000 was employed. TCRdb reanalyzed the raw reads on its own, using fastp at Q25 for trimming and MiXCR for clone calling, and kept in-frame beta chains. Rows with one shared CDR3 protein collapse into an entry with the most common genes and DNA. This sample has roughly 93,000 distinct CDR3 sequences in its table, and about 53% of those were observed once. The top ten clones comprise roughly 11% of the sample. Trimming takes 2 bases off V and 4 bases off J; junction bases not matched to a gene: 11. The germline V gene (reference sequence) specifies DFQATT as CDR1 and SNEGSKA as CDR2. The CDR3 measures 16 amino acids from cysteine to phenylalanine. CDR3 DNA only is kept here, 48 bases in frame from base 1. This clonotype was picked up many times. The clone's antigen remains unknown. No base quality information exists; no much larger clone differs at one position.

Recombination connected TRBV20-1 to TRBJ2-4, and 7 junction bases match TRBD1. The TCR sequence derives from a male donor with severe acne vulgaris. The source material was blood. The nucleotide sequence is TGCAGTGCTAGATATGACAGGGACAGAATTAAAAACATTCAGTACTTC. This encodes CSARYDRDRIKNIQYF.